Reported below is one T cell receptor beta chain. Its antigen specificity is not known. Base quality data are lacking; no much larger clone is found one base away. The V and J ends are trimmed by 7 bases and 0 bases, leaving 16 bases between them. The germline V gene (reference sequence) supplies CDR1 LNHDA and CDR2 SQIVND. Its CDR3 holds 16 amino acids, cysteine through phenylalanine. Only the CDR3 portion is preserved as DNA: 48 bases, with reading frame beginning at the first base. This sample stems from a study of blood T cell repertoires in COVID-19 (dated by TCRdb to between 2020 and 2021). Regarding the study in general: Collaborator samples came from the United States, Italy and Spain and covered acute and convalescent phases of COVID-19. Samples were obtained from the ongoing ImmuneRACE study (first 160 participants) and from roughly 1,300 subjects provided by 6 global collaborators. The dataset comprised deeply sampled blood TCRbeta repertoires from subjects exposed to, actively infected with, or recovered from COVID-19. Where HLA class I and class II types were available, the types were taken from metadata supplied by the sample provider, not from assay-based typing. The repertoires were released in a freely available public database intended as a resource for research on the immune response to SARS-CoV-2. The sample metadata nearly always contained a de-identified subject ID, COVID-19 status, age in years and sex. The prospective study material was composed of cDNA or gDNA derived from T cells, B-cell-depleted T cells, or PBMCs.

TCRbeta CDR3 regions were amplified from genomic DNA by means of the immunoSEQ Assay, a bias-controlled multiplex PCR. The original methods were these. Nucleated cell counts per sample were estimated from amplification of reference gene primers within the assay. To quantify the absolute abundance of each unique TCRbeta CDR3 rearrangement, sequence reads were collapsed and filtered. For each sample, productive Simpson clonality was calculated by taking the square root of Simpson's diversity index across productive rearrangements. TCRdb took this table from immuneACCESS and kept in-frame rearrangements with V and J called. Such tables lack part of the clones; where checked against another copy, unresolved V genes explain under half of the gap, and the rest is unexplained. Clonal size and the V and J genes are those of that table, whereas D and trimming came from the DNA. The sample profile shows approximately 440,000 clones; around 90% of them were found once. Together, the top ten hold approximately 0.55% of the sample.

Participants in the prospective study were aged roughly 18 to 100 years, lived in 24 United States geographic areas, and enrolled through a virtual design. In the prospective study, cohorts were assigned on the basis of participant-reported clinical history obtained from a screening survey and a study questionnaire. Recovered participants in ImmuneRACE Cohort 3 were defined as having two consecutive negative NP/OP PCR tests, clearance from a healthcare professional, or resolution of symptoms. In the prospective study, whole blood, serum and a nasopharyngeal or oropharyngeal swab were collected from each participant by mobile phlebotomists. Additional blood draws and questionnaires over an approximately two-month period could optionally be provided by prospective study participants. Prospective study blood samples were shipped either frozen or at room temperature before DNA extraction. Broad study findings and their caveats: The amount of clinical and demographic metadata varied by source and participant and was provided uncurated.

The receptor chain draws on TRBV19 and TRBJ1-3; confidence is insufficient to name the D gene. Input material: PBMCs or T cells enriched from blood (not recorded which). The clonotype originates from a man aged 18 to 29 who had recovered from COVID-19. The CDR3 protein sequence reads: CASTMSGGRSGNTIYF. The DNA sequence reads TGTGCCAGTACGATGAGCGGCGGCCGCTCTGGAAACACCATATATTTT.